This TCR beta chain is drawn from a study of cytomegalovirus exposure and HLA in healthy donors. Germline CDR1 is MNHEY and CDR2 is SMNVEV (reference sequence). Losses at the gene ends were 5 bases for V and 2 bases for J; bases not matched to a gene: 7. The CDR3 runs to 15 residues. 13 Jbeta primers and 60 Vbeta primers were used for the PCR. Using immunoSEQ multiplex PCR, the repertoire was profiled, and TCRdb retains in-frame clones only, with some absent. The table records roughly 110,000 clones, over 60% of them present only once. This clone appeared a few times. What it binds is unknown. Study-level results: When presence/absence was analysed, sequencing depth was taken to be roughly uniform across donors. Confirmation in vitro established that a few CMV-associated chains were specific for CMV antigens.

The sequenced material came from PBMCs. The clonotype was recovered from a woman aged 50 to 60 in good health and CMV-seropositive. V is TRBV27 and J is TRBJ1-2, with TRBD1 identical over 8 bases. The CDR3 DNA is TGTGCCAGCAGTCCGATGGACAGGGCAAACTATGGCTACACCTTC. This sequence encodes CASSPMDRANYGYTF.